A single sample gave rise to the 19 T cell receptor beta chains below, sequenced in a study of cytomegalovirus exposure and HLA in healthy donors. The study ran its PCR with 60 Vbeta and 13 Jbeta primers. Assay: immunoSEQ multiplex PCR; the TCRdb copy retains only in-frame clones and omits some. This repertoire shows under 200,000 clones, roughly 80% found once; its top ten account for around 1.5%. The sequenced sample was PBMCs. These receptor sequences come from a woman aged 25 to 45 in good health and CMV-seronegative.

Of note for this clone: Within the sample, other DNA sequences also encode this same CDR3. The chain joins TRBV27 to TRBJ1-5; D not certain. In germline, CDR1 is MNHEY, CDR2 SMNVEV (reference sequence). The CDR3 length is 15 residues. With 2 bases removed from V and 0 bases from J, the gap between germline ends came to 8 bases. CDR3 DNA: TGTGCCAGCAGTTTAAACTCTTATAGCAATCAGCCCCAGCATTTT. This encodes CASSLNSYSNQPQHF.

This clone has more than one count but fewer than ten. The gene calls are TRBV7-2 and TRBJ2-7; no reliable D call. The V gene's germline CDR1 is SGHTA and CDR2 FQGNSA. The V gene lost 2 bases and the J gene lost 6 bases, with 8 bases spanning the gap. CDR3 length: 12 residues. The chain's CDR3 is CASSLNSGEQYF. DNA of the CDR3: TGTGCCAGCAGCTTAAATTCCGGCGAGCAGTACTTC.

This clone was picked up a small number of times. The rearrangement links TRBV18 to TRBJ1-2; 10 bases align to TRBD1. Germline CDR1 and CDR2: KGHSH and LQKENI. CDR3 length: 15 residues. Trimming at V came to 6 bases and at J to 5 bases, leaving 9 bases not matched to a gene. Here the CDR3 reads CASSTGGELSYGYTF. The CDR3 DNA reads as TGTGCCAGCTCGACAGGGGGCGAGCTTTCGTATGGCTACACCTTC.

The chain joins TRBV5-1 to TRBJ1-5; the D gene is possibly TRBD1 (6 bases). CDR1 is SGHRS, CDR2 YFSETQ, per germline. The CDR3 loop spans 15 amino acids. The V end lost 3 bases, the J end lost 2 bases, and 12 bases lay between the germline ends. The CDR3 here is CASSWEGGGNQPQHF. The DNA for the CDR3 is TGCGCCAGCAGCTGGGAGGGGGGAGGCAATCAGCCCCAGCATTTT.

This chain links TRBV4-1 with TRBJ2-1, with 10 bases aligning to TRBD2. This CDR3 contains 17 residues. Unmatched junction bases numbered 7, after V lost 1 base and J lost 4 bases. Germline assignment: CDR1 MGHRA and CDR2 YSYEKL. The CDR3 loop reads CASSQAASGGAYNEQFF. The CDR3 DNA reads as TGCGCCAGCAGCCAAGCGGCTAGCGGGGGTGCTTACAATGAGCAGTTCTTC.

CDR3 sequence (DNA): TGTGCCAGCAGCTTCGGAAGTGGAGTGACGCAGTATTTT. Translating gives CASSFGSGVTQYF. The chain combines TRBV14 with TRBJ2-3; D gene uncertain. V was pared by 5 bases and J by 9 bases, with 15 bases between. The CDR3 contains 13 residues. Per the germline V gene, CDR1 is SGHDN and CDR2 is FVKESK. The full variable domain, its missing parts supplied by reference TRBV14 and TRBJ2-3, is EAGVTQFPSHSVIEKGQTVTLRCDPISGHDNLYWYRRVMGKEIKFLLHFVKESKQDESGMPNNRFLAERTGGTYSTLKVQPAELEDSGVYFCASSFGSGVTQYFGPGTRLTVL.

V usage is TRBV6-6 and J usage is TRBJ1-2, with 7 positions matching TRBD1. Germline-derived CDR1 and CDR2 are MNHNY and SVGAGI (reference sequence). J was trimmed by 3 bases and V by 6 bases; bases with no gene match: 7. CDR3 length: 14 residues. The CDR3 DNA sequence: TGTGCCAGCAGGCGACAGGGAGAATACTATGGCTACACCTTC. As protein: CASRRQGEYYGYTF.

The chain joins TRBV4-1 to TRBJ2-3, with a weak D call TRBD1 (6 bases). CDR1 and CDR2 (germline): MGHRA, YSYEKL. This CDR3 has 16 residues. V was shortened by 5 bases and J by 0 bases, with 15 bases between the two germline ends. DNA of the CDR3: TGCGCCAGCAGCTATTCAGGGGTCCTTAGCACAGATACGCAGTATTTT. Its translation: CASSYSGVLSTDTQYF.

A word on this clone: The junction differs from germline at one of its ends, possibly a read error. The rearrangement uses TRBV5-1 and TRBJ1-2; 7 positions agree with TRBD1. The CDR3 is 14 amino acids. Germline V lookup: CDR1 SGHRS, CDR2 YFSETQ. The CDR3 DNA reads as TGCGCCAGCAGCTTGGGGGGACAGAATCATGGTTACACCTTC. Residues: CASSLGGQNHGYTF. Based on the CDR3 plus reference TRBV5-1 and TRBJ1-2, the full variable domain is KAGVTQTPRYLIKTRGQQVTLSCSPISGHRSVSWYQQTPGQGLQFLFEYFSETQRNKGNFPGRFSGRQFSNSRSEMNVSTLELGDSALYLCASSLGGQNHGYTFGSGTRLTVV.

The rearrangement uses TRBV5-1 and TRBJ2-7; D is undetermined. CDR3 size: 13 residues. V lost 5 bases and J 2 bases, leaving 11 bases between the germline ends. Germline V gene lookup returns CDR1 SGHRS and CDR2 YFSETQ. CDR3 in amino acids: CASRKALAYEQYF. CDR3 DNA sequence: TGCGCCAGCAGAAAAGCGCTCGCCTACGAGCAGTACTTC.

V usage is TRBV5-1 and J usage is TRBJ2-1, with D perhaps matching TRBD2 (6 bases). The length of the CDR3 is 16 residues. Germline assignment: CDR1 SGHRS and CDR2 YFSETQ. Trimming shortened V by 2 bases and J by 8 bases, and 20 bases separated the two germline ends. For the CDR3, the DNA is TGCGCCAGCAGCTTCCTCCCGGGACTCCGCTGGGATGAGCAGTTCTTC. It encodes CASSFLPGLRWDEQFF. The full variable domain, with the rest looked up from reference TRBV5-1 and TRBJ2-1, is KAGVTQTPRYLIKTRGQQVTLSCSPISGHRSVSWYQQTPGQGLQFLFEYFSETQRNKGNFPGRFSGRQFSNSRSEMNVSTLELGDSALYLCASSFLPGLRWDEQFFGPGTRLTVL.

This chain joins TRBV15 and TRBJ1-1; D possibly corresponds to TRBD1 (5 bases). Germline V gives CDR1 LNHNV, CDR2 YYDKDF (reference sequence). This CDR3 contains 17 residues. The V end lost 0 bases, the J end lost 1 base, and 15 bases lay between the germline ends. CDR3 in amino acids: CATSRDLGEEENTEAFF. CDR3 in DNA: TGTGCCACCAGCAGAGATCTGGGGGAGGAGGAGAACACTGAAGCTTTCTTT.

This chain links TRBV27 with TRBJ2-5; 7 bases line up with TRBD2. The length of the CDR3 is 14 residues. Germline CDR1 reads MNHEY; CDR2 reads SMNVEV (reference sequence). Unmatched junction bases numbered 7, after V lost 5 bases and J lost 4 bases. This CDR3 reads CASSPGLTRETQYF. The CDR3 nucleotides are TGTGCCAGCAGTCCGGGACTAACTAGAGAGACCCAGTACTTC.

The rearrangement links TRBV11-2 to TRBJ1-4; perhaps TRBD1 as D (6 bases). The CDR3 has 15 amino acids. V gave up 5 bases and J gave up 11 bases, with 21 bases separating them. Germline V gene data show CDR1 as SGHAT and CDR2 as FQNNGV. This chain's CDR3 is CASSQLAGALVKLFF. Here the CDR3 DNA reads TGTGCCAGCAGCCAACTAGCGGGGGCCTTAGTGAAACTGTTTTTT.

This chain uses TRBV5-1 with TRBJ2-7, with D possibly matching TRBD1 (6 bases). This CDR3 comprises 14 residues. The germline V gene encodes CDR1 SGHRS and CDR2 YFSETQ. V was cut by 5 bases and J by 5 bases, with 17 bases left in between. The DNA for the CDR3 is TGCGCCAGCAGTCTATTCAGGGGAGACCACGAGCAGTACTTC. Its translation is CASSLFRGDHEQYF. Complete variable domain (other parts from reference TRBV5-1 and TRBJ2-7): KAGVTQTPRYLIKTRGQQVTLSCSPISGHRSVSWYQQTPGQGLQFLFEYFSETQRNKGNFPGRFSGRQFSNSRSEMNVSTLELGDSALYLCASSLFRGDHEQYFGPGTRLTVT.

This clone appeared a single time. V gene TRBV7-2 combines with J gene TRBJ2-3; 7 bases are a match to TRBD2. V was pared by 3 bases and J by 2 bases, with 14 bases of the junction left unmatched. Germline V gene sequence: CDR1 SGHTA, CDR2 FQGNSA. The CDR3 has 18 amino acids. The CDR3 here is CASSFRGASGYPTDTQYF. The CDR3 DNA follows: TGTGCCAGCAGCTTCCGAGGAGCTAGCGGCTACCCCACAGATACGCAGTATTTT.

The rearrangement links TRBV30 to TRBJ2-3, with a possible D match to TRBD2 (7 bases). V was clipped by 0 bases and J by 4 bases, with 11 bases between them. Germline CDR1 reads GTSNPN; CDR2 reads SVGIG (reference sequence). This CDR3 has 14 residues. The CDR3 DNA is TGTGCCTGGAGTGTAGGGGGGGCCCCAGATACGCAGTATTTT. Amino acids: CAWSVGGAPDTQYF.

This chain connects TRBV6-5 to TRBJ2-7, with a tentative D call TRBD2 (6 bases). Germline assignment: CDR1 MNHEY and CDR2 SVGAGI. V lost 6 bases to trimming and J lost 1 base, with 13 bases between them. There are 14 residues in the CDR3. The CDR3 DNA is TGTGCCAGCAGCTTAGTCGGGGGATCCTACGAGCAGTACTTC. As protein: CASSLVGGSYEQYF.

The V gene is TRBV6-6, the J gene TRBJ1-1; D uncertain. CDR3 length: 13 residues. From germline, CDR1 is MNHNY and CDR2 SVGAGI (reference sequence). V was clipped by 2 bases and J by 4 bases, with 8 bases between them. The CDR3 coding sequence is TGTGCCAGCAGTTACGAGGGCCCCACTGAAGCTTTCTTT. Its protein product is CASSYEGPTEAFF.